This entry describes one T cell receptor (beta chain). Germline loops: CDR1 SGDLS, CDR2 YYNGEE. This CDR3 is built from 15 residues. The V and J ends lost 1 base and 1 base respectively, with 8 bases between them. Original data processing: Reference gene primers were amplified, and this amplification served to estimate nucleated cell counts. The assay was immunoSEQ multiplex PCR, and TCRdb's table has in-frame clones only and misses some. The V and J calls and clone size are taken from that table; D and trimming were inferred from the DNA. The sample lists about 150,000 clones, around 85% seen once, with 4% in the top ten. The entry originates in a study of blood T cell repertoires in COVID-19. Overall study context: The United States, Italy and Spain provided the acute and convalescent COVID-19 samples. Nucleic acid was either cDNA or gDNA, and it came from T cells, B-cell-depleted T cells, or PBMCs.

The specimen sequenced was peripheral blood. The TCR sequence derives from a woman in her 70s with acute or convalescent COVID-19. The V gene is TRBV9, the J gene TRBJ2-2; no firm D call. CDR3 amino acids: CASSVRTGNTGELFF. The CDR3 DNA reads TGTGCCAGCAGCGTACGTACCGGGAACACCGGGGAGCTGTTTTTT.